The rows below give T cell receptor beta chains drawn from one sample of a study of early T cells in non-severe SARS-CoV-2 infection. TCRdb processed the 5' RACE reads anew with MiXCR; each CDR3 protein has one entry. This table has about 88,000 distinct CDR3 sequences, 15% appearing once. Sequencing used whole blood. These receptors were taken from an adult who was a healthcare worker with PCR-confirmed SARS-CoV-2 infection or an uninfected control (not recorded which). Each CDR3 is given with its conserved first and last residue. A D gene is named only where the DNA matches it firmly. Size is omitted from some rows. Given values are once, few, many or a class for expanded clones.

v_gene	j_gene	abundance	d_gene	CDR3nt	CDR3aa
TRBV7-6	TRBJ2-1	few	TRBD1	TGTGCCAGCAGCTTAGAGGAGACGGGACAGGTATCGGATGAGCAGTTCTTC	CASSLEETGQVSDEQFF
TRBV13	TRBJ2-2	many	.	TGTGCCAGCAGCACCGGGAAGAACACCGGGGAGCTGTTTTTT	CASSTGKNTGELFF
TRBV20-1	TRBJ2-7	few	.	TGCAGTGCTAGAGATAGGGACGCGGGCTACGAGCAGTACTTC	CSARDRDAGYEQYF
TRBV29-1	TRBJ2-5	few	.	TGCAGCGTTGTGCACGCCAGGGAGACCCAGTACTTC	CSVVHARETQYF
TRBV5-1	TRBJ2-1	.	.	TGCGCCAGCAGAGAGGGCACCAGCTCCTACAATGAGCAGTTCTTC	CASREGTSSYNEQFF
TRBV20-1	TRBJ2-4	.	.	.	CSILVGAKNIQYF
TRBV10-3	TRBJ1-1	.	.	TGTGCCATCAGCTTGGGGCCGGCGAACACTGAAGCTTTCTTT	CAISLGPANTEAFF
TRBV28	TRBJ2-2	.	.	TGTGCCAGCAGTTTATCCAGATACACCGGGGAGCTGTTTTTT	CASSLSRYTGELFF
TRBV18	TRBJ2-7	.	TRBD1	TGTGCCAGCTCACCAGGGACAGGGGGCTACTACGAGCAGTACTTC	CASSPGTGGYYEQYF
TRBV28	TRBJ1-6	.	.	TGTGCCAGCAGACTTCCCCGGATATATTCACCCCTCCACTTT	CASRLPRIYSPLHF
TRBV13	TRBJ2-1	.	.	TGTGCCAGCAGCTTAGGTCCCTGGAAGCAGTTCTTC	CASSLGPWKQFF
TRBV7-9	TRBJ2-5	few	.	TGTGCCAGCAGCCCGAACGGGTCTCGGCGGTACTTC	CASSPNGSRRYF
TRBV27	TRBJ2-1	few	TRBD2	TGTGCCAGCAGTCCTACTAGCGGGATTTACAATGAGCAGTTCTTC	CASSPTSGIYNEQFF
TRBV7-9	TRBJ1-4	few	.	TGTGCCAGCGCTTATGGGAGGGTATCGGAAGAAAAACTGTTTTTT	CASAYGRVSEEKLFF
TRBV7-6	TRBJ2-4	.	TRBD1	TGTGCCAGCAGCCCTACCCCCGGACAGGGGAGACCCAACATTCAGTACTTC	CASSPTPGQGRPNIQYF
TRBV11-2	TRBJ2-7	many	.	TGTGCCAGCAGCATCCGGTGGATAGGTCAGGCGAGGACCTACGAGCAGTACTTC	CASSIRWIGQARTYEQYF
TRBV2	TRBJ2-1	many	TRBD2	TGTGCCAGCAGGGGAGGGACTAACAATGAGCAGTTCTTC	CASRGGTNNEQFF
TRBV11-3	TRBJ2-1	many	.	TGTGCCAGCAGCCAAGGGGGATACAATGAGCAGTTCTTC	CASSQGGYNEQFF
TRBV10-2	TRBJ2-1	many	TRBD2	TGCGCCAGCAATCCCCAGCGGGAGGGTGCAGAAGAGCAGTTCTTC	CASNPQREGAEEQFF
TRBV18	TRBJ2-7	.	.	TGTGCCAGCTCACGCGGCGCCCAGACCTACGAGCAGTACTTC	CASSRGAQTYEQYF
TRBV6-1	TRBJ1-6	many	.	TGTGCCAGCAGTGACCCAGGGGTCAGTTCACCCCTCCACTTT	CASSDPGVSSPLHF
TRBV2	TRBJ2-3	.	TRBD2	TGTGCCAGCAGTGAAGGCGGGAGGGGGTCAGATACGCAGTATTTT	CASSEGGRGSDTQYF
TRBV30	TRBJ1-2	few	TRBD1	TGTGCCTCACAACGGCAAATGACAGGGAACTATGGCTACACCTTC	CASQRQMTGNYGYTF
TRBV7-6	TRBJ2-5	.	TRBD2	TGTGCCAGCAGCCTAAGCGGGAGTACTGGAGAGACCCAGTACTTC	CASSLSGSTGETQYF
TRBV11-2	TRBJ2-7	.	.	TGTGCCAGCAGCGGACCTCTGGATGAGCAGTACTTC	CASSGPLDEQYF
TRBV4-2	TRBJ2-3	.	.	TGTGCCAGCAGCCAAGAGGGAAGGGCAGATACGCAGTATTTT	CASSQEGRADTQYF
TRBV7-6	TRBJ2-1	.	.	TGTGCCAGCAGCTTACGCTGGCATGAGCAGTTCTTC	CASSLRWHEQFF
TRBV9	TRBJ1-1	.	.	TGTGCCAGCAGCGGTGAAGGGGACACTGAAGCTTTCTTT	CASSGEGDTEAFF
TRBV11-2	TRBJ2-2	.	.	TGTGCCAGCAGCTTAGGGACCGGGGATCACACCGGGGAGCTGTTTTTT	CASSLGTGDHTGELFF
TRBV29-1	TRBJ2-1	few	.	TGCAGCGTTGATGGGGGCGCGGGAGAAGAGCAGTTCTTC	CSVDGGAGEEQFF
TRBV11-2	TRBJ2-1	.	TRBD2	TGTGCCAGCAGCTACGGACTAGCTCTCGATGAGCAGTTCTTC	CASSYGLALDEQFF
TRBV6-5	TRBJ2-7	few	.	TGTGCCAGCGTTTTTGAACTACCCTACGAGCAGTACTTC	CASVFELPYEQYF
TRBV6-1	TRBJ2-7	.	.	TGTGCCAGCAAGGGGGTCGCGGGCTACGAGCAGTACTTC	CASKGVAGYEQYF
TRBV9	TRBJ2-1	.	TRBD2	TGTGCCAGCAGCGCCAGACTAGCGGGAGTTCATGAGCAGTTCTTC	CASSARLAGVHEQFF
TRBV6-5	TRBJ2-3	many	TRBD1	TGTGCCAGCAGCCCAACAGGGGAATACACAGATACGCAGTATTTT	CASSPTGEYTDTQYF
TRBV5-1	TRBJ1-1	many	.	TGCGCCAGCAGGGTCGGGGACGACACTGAAGCTTTCTTT	CASRVGDDTEAFF
TRBV6-5	TRBJ2-1	few	.	TGTGCCAGCAGAACAGGGTCTAATGAGCAGTTCTTC	CASRTGSNEQFF
TRBV2	TRBJ2-4	.	.	TGTGCCAGCAGAGATCGGGGAGGCAAAAACATTCAGTACTTC	CASRDRGGKNIQYF
TRBV20-1	TRBJ2-5	.	.	TGCAGTGCTAGAGGTAGTGGAGAGACCCAGTACTTC	CSARGSGETQYF
TRBV28	TRBJ2-6	.	.	TGTGCCAGCAGTTCGTATAGGGAGGCTGGGGCCAACGTCCTGACTTTC	CASSSYREAGANVLTF
TRBV5-1	TRBJ1-4	many	TRBD1	TGCGCCAGCAGCCGGGTCACAGGGGACGAAAAACTGTTTTTT	CASSRVTGDEKLFF
TRBV28	TRBJ2-1	few	.	TGTGCCAGCAGTTTTGGAATCAATGAGCAGTTCTTC	CASSFGINEQFF
TRBV2	TRBJ2-5	few	.	TGTGCCAGCAGGGGACCCCTAGACAGGATTGGAGGGGCCCAGTACTTC	CASRGPLDRIGGAQYF
TRBV29-1	TRBJ1-2	many	.	TGCAGCGTTGAAGATGGGCCAGCCTATGGCTACACCTTC	CSVEDGPAYGYTF